This T cell receptor (beta chain) originates from a study of early T cells in non-severe SARS-CoV-2 infection. Study context: Chains were unpaired, as sequencing was done on bulk RNA from unsorted whole blood. Study outcomes and limitations: A preference for anti-spike CD8 responses marked VDJdb matching, which missed private and CD4 specificities.

Unique molecular identifiers were attached to individual cDNA molecules. TCRdb re-called the 5' RACE reads with MiXCR, one entry per CDR3 protein. This table has around 70,000 distinct CDR3 sequences, 10% to 15% appearing once. This clonotype was counted at least ten times. Antigen: not known. The receptor was derived from an adult who was a healthcare worker with PCR-confirmed SARS-CoV-2 infection or an uninfected control (not recorded which). The specimen was whole blood.

The CDR3 coding sequence is TGCAGTGCTAGAGATGATGGCGGGGAGCGTGGCTACACCTTC. The encoded protein is CSARDDGGERGYTF. The gene calls are TRBV20-1 and TRBJ1-2; D is unresolved. This CDR3 contains 14 residues. The germline V gene has CDR1 DFQATT and CDR2 SNEGSKA (reference sequence). V was clipped by 0 bases and J by 7 bases, with 15 bases between them.